The following is a TCR beta chain sequence with its context. This clone was recorded only once. Which antigen it targets is not known. Qualities for individual bases were not recorded, and no much larger clone is one base off. Trimming at the junction amounts to 3 bases on V and 0 bases on J, and the germline ends lie 9 bases apart. Counted from cysteine to phenylalanine, this CDR3 has 15 amino acids. Only CDR3 DNA is held: 45 bases, read in frame from base 1. Looking up the germline V gene yields CDR1 MDHEN and CDR2 SYDVKM. TCRbeta CDR3 regions were amplified from genomic DNA by means of the immunoSEQ Assay, a bias-controlled multiplex PCR. On the authors' methods: The number of nucleated cells in each sample was estimated from the amplification of reference gene primers within the assay. Sequence reads were collapsed and filtered to measure the absolute abundance of every unique TCRbeta CDR3 rearrangement. For each sample, productive Simpson clonality was calculated as the square root of Simpson's diversity index over productive rearrangements. The table comes from immuneACCESS by way of TCRdb, which keeps in-frame sequences with V and J called. Part of the clones is missing from these tables; in studies checked, under half for an unresolved V gene and the rest for unknown reasons. The V and J calls and clone size were taken over from that table, and D and trimming were inferred from the DNA. The sample yields 130,000 or so clones; 83% were counted once. The ten largest clones represent about 5.4% of the sample.

Whole blood was collected in K2EDTA tubes by collaborating institutions according to the institutions' own protocols. For TCRbeta analysis, collaborators shipped samples in one of three forms: frozen whole blood, isolated PBMCs, or DNA extracted from either of those sample types. These data originate in a study of blood T cell repertoires in COVID-19 (dated by TCRdb to 2020 to 2021). About the investigation overall: Samples from collaborators originated in the United States, Italy and Spain and spanned both the acute and convalescent phases of COVID-19. The material from the prospective study consisted of cDNA or gDNA derived from T cells, B-cell-depleted T cells, or PBMCs. HLA class I and class II types, where available, came from metadata supplied by the sample provider rather than from assay-based typing. The samples were drawn from two sources: the first 160 participants of the ongoing ImmuneRACE study, and over 1,000 subjects contributed by 6 global collaborators. Deeply sampled blood TCRbeta repertoires from subjects exposed to, actively infected with, or recovered from COVID-19 were included in the dataset. A freely available public database, intended as a resource for researchers studying the immune response to SARS-CoV-2, is where the repertoires were released. A de-identified subject ID, COVID-19 status, age in years and sex were almost always included in the sample metadata.

Broad study findings and their caveats: Clinical and demographic metadata were provided uncurated, with the amount varying by source and participant.

Sequencing was carried out using peripheral blood. The receptor comes from an elderly man with active or convalescent COVID-19. The chain is encoded by TRBV28 joined to TRBJ2-1, and perhaps TRBD2 as D gene, on 5 matching bases. CDR3 region: CASSFLDFSYNEQFF. The DNA sequence follows: TGTGCCAGCAGTTTCCTGGACTTCTCCTACAATGAGCAGTTCTTC. With the portions outside the CDR3 filled from the reference TRBV28 and TRBJ2-1 genes, the complete variable region becomes DVKVTQSSRYLVKRTGEKVFLECVQDMDHENMFWYRQDPGLGLRLIYFSYDVKMKEKGDIPEGYSVSREKKERFSLILESASTNQTSMYLCASSFLDFSYNEQFFGPGTRLTVL.